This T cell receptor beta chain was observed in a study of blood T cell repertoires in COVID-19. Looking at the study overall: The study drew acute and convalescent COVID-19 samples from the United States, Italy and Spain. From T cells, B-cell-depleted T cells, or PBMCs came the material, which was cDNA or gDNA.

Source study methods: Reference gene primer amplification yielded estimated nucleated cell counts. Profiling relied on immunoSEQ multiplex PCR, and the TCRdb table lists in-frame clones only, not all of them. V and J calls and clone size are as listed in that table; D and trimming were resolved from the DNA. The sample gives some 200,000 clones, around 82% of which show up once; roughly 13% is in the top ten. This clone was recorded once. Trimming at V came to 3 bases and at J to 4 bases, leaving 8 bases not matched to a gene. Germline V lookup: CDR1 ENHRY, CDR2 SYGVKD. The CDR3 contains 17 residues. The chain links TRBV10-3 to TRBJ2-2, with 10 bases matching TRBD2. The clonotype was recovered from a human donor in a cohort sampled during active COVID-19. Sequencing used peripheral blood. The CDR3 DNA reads TGTGCCATCAGTGACCCCGGACTAGCGGTTAGCACCGGGGAGCTGTTTTTT. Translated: CAISDPGLAVSTGELFF.